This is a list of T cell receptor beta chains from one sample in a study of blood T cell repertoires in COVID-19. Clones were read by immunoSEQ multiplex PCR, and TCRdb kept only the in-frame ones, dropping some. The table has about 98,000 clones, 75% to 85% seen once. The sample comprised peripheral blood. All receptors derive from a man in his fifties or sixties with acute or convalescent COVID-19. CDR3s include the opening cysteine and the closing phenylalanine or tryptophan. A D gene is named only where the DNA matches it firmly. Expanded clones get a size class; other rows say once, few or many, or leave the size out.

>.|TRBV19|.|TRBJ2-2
TGTGCCAGTATATCCGGGGACACCGGGGAGCTGTTTTTT
CASISGDTGELFF
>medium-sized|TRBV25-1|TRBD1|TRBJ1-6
TGTGCCAGCACCGAAGACAGGGACGTTTCACCCCTCCACTTT
CASTEDRDVSPLHF
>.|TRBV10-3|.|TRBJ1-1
TGTGCCACCCTGGACTACCCTGAAGCTTTCTTT
CATLDYPEAFF
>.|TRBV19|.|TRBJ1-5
TGTGCCAGTAGTTCAATGAAACTGGTGAGGGGCAATCAGCCCCAGCATTTT
CASSSMKLVRGNQPQHF
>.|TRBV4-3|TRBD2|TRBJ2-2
TGCGCCAGCAGCCAGTTCCTAGCGGGCGAAACTAACACCGGGGAGCTGTTTTTT
CASSQFLAGETNTGELFF
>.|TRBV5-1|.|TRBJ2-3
TGCGCCAGCAGCTTGGAAGGTCGCGGGGGCCTCACAGATACGCAGTATTTT
CASSLEGRGGLTDTQYF
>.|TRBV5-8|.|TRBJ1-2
TGTGCCAGCAGCTTGAGGCCGACAAACTATGGCTACACCTTC
CASSLRPTNYGYTF
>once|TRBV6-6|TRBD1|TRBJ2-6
TGTGCCAGCAGTCACCCGGGACAGGTTATCTCTGGGGCCAACGTCCTGACTTTC
CASSHPGQVISGANVLTF
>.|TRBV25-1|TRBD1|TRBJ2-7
TGTGCCAGCAGTGACCCATGGCAGGGGGCGGGAGAGCAGTACTTC
CASSDPWQGAGEQYF
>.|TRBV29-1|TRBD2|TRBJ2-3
TGCAGCGTTCCAGCGGGGGGGTTCACAGATACGCAGTATTTT
CSVPAGGFTDTQYF